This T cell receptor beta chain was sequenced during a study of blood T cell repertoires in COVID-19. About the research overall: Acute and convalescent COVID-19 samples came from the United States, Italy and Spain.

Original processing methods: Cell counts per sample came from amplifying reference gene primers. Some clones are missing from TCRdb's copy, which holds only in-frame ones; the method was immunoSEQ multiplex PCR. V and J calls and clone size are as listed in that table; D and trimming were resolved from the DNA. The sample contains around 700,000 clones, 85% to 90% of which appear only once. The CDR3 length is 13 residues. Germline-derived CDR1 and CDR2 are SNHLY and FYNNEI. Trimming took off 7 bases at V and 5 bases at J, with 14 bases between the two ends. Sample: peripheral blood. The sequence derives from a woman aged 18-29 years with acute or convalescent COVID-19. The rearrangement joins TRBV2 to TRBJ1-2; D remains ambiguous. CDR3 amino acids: CASIEGRGYGYTF. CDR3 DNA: TGTGCCAGCATCGAAGGTCGAGGGTATGGCTACACCTTC.